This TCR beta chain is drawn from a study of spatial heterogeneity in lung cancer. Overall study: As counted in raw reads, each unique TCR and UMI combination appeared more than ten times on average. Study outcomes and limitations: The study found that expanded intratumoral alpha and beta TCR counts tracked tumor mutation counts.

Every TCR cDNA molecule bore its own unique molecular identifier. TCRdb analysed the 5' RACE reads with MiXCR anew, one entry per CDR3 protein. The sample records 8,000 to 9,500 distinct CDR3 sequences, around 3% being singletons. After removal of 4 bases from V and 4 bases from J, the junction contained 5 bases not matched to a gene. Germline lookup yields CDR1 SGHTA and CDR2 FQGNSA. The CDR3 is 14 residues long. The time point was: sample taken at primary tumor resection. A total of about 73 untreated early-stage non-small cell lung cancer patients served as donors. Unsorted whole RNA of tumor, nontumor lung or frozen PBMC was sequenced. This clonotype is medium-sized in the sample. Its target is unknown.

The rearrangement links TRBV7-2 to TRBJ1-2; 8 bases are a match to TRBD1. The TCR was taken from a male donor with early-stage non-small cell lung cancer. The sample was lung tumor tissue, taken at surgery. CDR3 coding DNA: TGTGCCAGCAGCTCTTCAGGGGGCAGCTATGGCTACACCTTC. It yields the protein CASSSSGGSYGYTF.